This T cell receptor beta chain was sequenced in a study of blood T cell repertoires in COVID-19. Study-level background: Acute and convalescent COVID-19 specimens originated in the United States, Italy and Spain. The analysed material was cDNA or gDNA that came from T cells, B-cell-depleted T cells, or PBMCs.

The count of this clone is one. CDR1 PRHDT and CDR2 FYEKMQ come from the germline V gene (reference sequence). With 0 bases removed from V and 4 bases from J, the gap between germline ends came to 10 bases. The CDR3 runs to 15 residues. As originally analysed: Reference gene primers were amplified, and this amplification served to estimate nucleated cell counts. Sequencing used immunoSEQ multiplex PCR; TCRdb keeps in-frame clones, though not all of them. The D gene and trimming were derived from the DNA, and the V and J assignments and clone size from that table. Of about 170,000 clones in the sample, around 82% were seen once.

The sequencing input was peripheral blood. The source is a human donor with acute or convalescent COVID-19. The donor label of this sample is uncertain. The chain couples TRBV13 to TRBJ2-1; D is ambiguous. The DNA for the CDR3 is TGTGCCAGCAGCTTAGGAGAGCATCTTTACAATGAGCAGTTCTTC. Translation: CASSLGEHLYNEQFF.